The 16 T cell receptor beta chains below were found in one sample sequenced in a study of CD8+CD57+ T cells in acquired aplastic anemia. The template used for profiling TCR beta VDJ and CDR3 was genomic DNA. Each CDR3 protein gets one entry after TCRdb re-called the reads with MiXCR. The profile shows a few hundred thousand distinct CDR3 sequences, roughly 59% of them singletons. Patients chosen for sequencing had shown CD8+CD57+ cell expansion by flow cytometry. Sequencing was performed on sorted CD4+, CD8+, or CD8+CD57+ T cells (not recorded which) from PBMCs. All receptors come from a human donor with aplastic anemia.

The V call is TRBV9, the J call TRBJ2-7; 7 bases map to TRBD2. CDR1 and CDR2 from the germline V gene are SGDLS and YYNGEE. The CDR3 loop spans 15 amino acids. Trimming removed 0 bases from V and 2 bases from J; junction bases left unmatched: 5. The CDR3 sequence is CASSVAGGNPYEQYF. The CDR3 DNA reads as TGTGCCAGCAGCGTAGCGGGGGGAAATCCCTACGAGCAGTACTTC.

This chain connects TRBV20-1 to TRBJ2-7, with D possibly being TRBD2 (7 bases). V shed 4 bases and J shed 3 bases, with 13 bases lying between them. CDR3 length equals 13 residues. Germline V gives CDR1 DFQATT, CDR2 SNEGSKA (reference sequence). Here the CDR3 reads CSANHRGGYEQYF. The CDR3 nucleotides are TGCAGTGCTAATCATAGGGGGGGCTACGAGCAGTACTTC.

The chain is built from TRBV25-1 and TRBJ1-2; D gene unclear. This CDR3 contains 15 residues. The ends were cut back, 6 bases at V and 12 bases at J, with 26 bases in the middle. CDR1 MGHDK and CDR2 SYGVNS come from the germline V gene. In DNA form, the CDR3 reads TGTGCCAGCAGCCATAGTAGCAGGCTAATCTCTGGAAACACCTTC. Protein sequence: CASSHSSRLISGNTF.

V usage is TRBV7-9 and J usage is TRBJ1-1; 10 bases match TRBD1. The CDR3 is 14 amino acids. Per the germline V gene, CDR1 is SEHNR and CDR2 is FQNEAQ (reference sequence). V gave up 4 bases and J gave up 4 bases; unmatched junction bases: 3. The CDR3: CASSSDRGSTEAFF. The DNA of the CDR3 is TGTGCCAGCAGCTCGGACAGGGGGAGCACTGAAGCTTTCTTT. Using reference TRBV7-9 and TRBJ1-1 for the parts outside the CDR3, the full variable domain is DTGVSQNPRHKITKRGQNVTFRCDPISEHNRLYWYRQTLGQGPEFLTYFQNEAQLEKSRLLSDRFSAERPKGSFSTLEIQRTEQGDSAMYLCASSSDRGSTEAFFGQGTRLTVV.

This clonotype was seen many times. The chain is built from TRBV2 and TRBJ1-2, with D maybe TRBD1 (5 bases). Per the germline V gene, CDR1 is SNHLY and CDR2 is FYNNEI. The CDR3 is 14 amino acids. V gave up 2 bases and J gave up 6 bases, with 13 bases separating them. The CDR3 loop is CASSELAGQDGYTF. The CDR3 nucleotides are TGTGCCAGCAGTGAACTGGCAGGACAAGATGGCTACACCTTC.

The chain recombines TRBV7-9 with TRBJ2-7, with 11 bases matching TRBD2. Germline V CDR1 and CDR2: SEHNR, FQNEAQ (reference sequence). This CDR3 has 16 residues. V shed 1 base, J shed 1 base, and the junction held 3 bases outside the gene matches. The DNA of the CDR3 is TGTGCCAGCAGCTTAGGACTAGCGGGGCTTTCCTACGAGCAGTACTTC. It is translated as CASSLGLAGLSYEQYF.

The sample holds many counts of this clonotype. The chain couples TRBV6-2 or TRBV6-3 to TRBJ2-5; the D gene is possibly TRBD2 (6 bases). CDR3 length equals 14 residues. V lost 3 bases, J lost 2 bases, and 10 bases lay in between. Germline CDR1 is MNHEY and CDR2 is SVGEGT. CDR3: CASSYLTRQETQYF. The DNA of the CDR3 is TGTGCCAGCAGTTATCTGACTAGACAAGAGACCCAGTACTTC.

Of note for this clonotype: A much larger clone differs by one base, so this may be a read error. CDR3 coding DNA: TGTGCCAGCAGGGACGGGACAGGGGGCCCGAGACCCTCTGGAAACACCATATATTTT. It specifies CASRDGTGGPRPSGNTIYF. The chain is built from TRBV6-1 and TRBJ1-3; 12 bases fit TRBD1. CDR1 and CDR2 from the germline V gene are MNHNS and SASEGT. The CDR3 has 19 residues. Losses at the gene ends were 6 bases for V and 0 bases for J; bases not matched to a gene: 12.

The CDR3 DNA sequence: TGCAGCCATCTTAGCGGGAGCACAGATACGCAGTATTTT. Residues: CSHLSGSTDTQYF. The chain uses TRBV20-1 and TRBJ2-3; 7 bases map to TRBD2. Germline V lookup: CDR1 DFQATT, CDR2 SNEGSKA (reference sequence). This CDR3 has 13 residues.

In this sample, this clonotype turned up many times. The J gene is TRBJ1-5, the V gene TRBV12-3 or TRBV12-4; D remains unclear. V lost 7 bases and J lost 5, with 6 bases in between. This CDR3 has 11 amino acids. The CDR3 spells CASNPHQPQHF. CDR3 DNA: TGTGCCAGCAACCCCCATCAGCCCCAGCATTTT.

This clonotype was picked up many times. The CDR3 coding sequence is TGCGCCAGCAGCCAAGTGGGAGGGACAGGTCTAGCACTTGGCTACACCTTC. Protein sequence: CASSQVGGTGLALGYTF. The chain uses TRBV4-1 and TRBJ1-2; 8 nucleotides line up with TRBD1. Germline assignment: CDR1 MGHRA and CDR2 YSYEKL. V was clipped by 1 base and J by 7 bases; unmatched bases: 14. This CDR3 is 17 amino acids long.

This clonotype was counted once. The chain combines TRBV29-1 with TRBJ2-1; 9 bases line up with TRBD1. The CDR3 has 12 amino acids. Per germline, CDR1 SQVTM and CDR2 ANQGSEA. V lost 4 bases to trimming and J lost 10 bases; unmatched junction nucleotides: 5. The DNA of the CDR3 is TGCAGCGTTGGAGGGACAGGGTGGGAGCAGTTCTTC. It encodes CSVGGTGWEQFF.

This clonotype was seen repeatedly, ten times or more. The chain joins TRBV30 to TRBJ1-1; D remains ambiguous. This CDR3 has 15 amino acids. Trimming removed 0 bases from V and 0 bases from J, with 11 bases in between. CDR1 GTSNPN and CDR2 SVGIG come from the germline V gene (reference sequence). The CDR3 here is CAWSVRGSLNTEAFF. Written as DNA, the CDR3 is TGTGCCTGGAGTGTACGAGGCAGCTTGAACACTGAAGCTTTCTTT.

The genes are TRBV24-1 and TRBJ2-1; D call uncertain. V shed 3 bases and J shed 6 bases, with 5 bases lying between them. This CDR3 has 12 amino acids. Germline CDR1 KGHDR, CDR2 SFDVKD. The CDR3 here is CATSDLSNEQFF. The CDR3 DNA follows: TGTGCCACCAGTGATCTGAGCAATGAGCAGTTCTTC.

This clonotype has just one count. This is likely a read error, given that the CDR3 carries no conserved phenylalanine or tryptophan at its end. The chain joins TRBV10-2 to TRBJ2-5; D may correspond to TRBD1 or TRBD2 (6 bases each). Germline V lookup: CDR1 WSHSY, CDR2 SAAADI. The CDR3 runs 16 residues. V gave up 2 bases and J gave up 4 bases, with 17 bases separating them. CDR3 coding DNA: TGCGCCAGCAGTGAGCCCGCGAGGGGGGTCGGAGAGACCCAGTACCTC. It encodes CASSEPARGVGETQYL.

The chain carries TRBV19 and TRBJ2-7; TRBD1 agrees at 8 bases. Germline CDR1 is LNHDA and CDR2 is SQIVND (reference sequence). The CDR3 runs 13 residues. The V segment lost 2 bases and the J segment 5 bases; nucleotides outside the gene matches: 2. DNA of the CDR3: TGTGCCAGTAGTATACAGGGGGCTAACGAGCAGTACTTC. Amino acids: CASSIQGANEQYF.